The 2 T cell receptor beta chains below come from one sample, sequenced in a study of technical replicates of blood from several donors. The method was immunoSEQ multiplex PCR; TCRdb's version includes in-frame clones alone and lacks a portion of them. The repertoire has roughly 56,000 clones, about 95% of them found once; the top ten carry just over 3%. Material for sequencing was PBMCs. The receptors derive from a human donor in good health. Some clones in this sample may be carry-over from other donors' samples.

The rearrangement uses TRBV27 and TRBJ2-1; D uncertain. Germline CDR1 is MNHEY and CDR2 is SMNVEV (reference sequence). The V end was cut by 4 bases, the J end by 5 bases, with 15 bases between. The CDR3 length is 15 residues. CDR3 in DNA: TGTGCCAGCAGTTCGGTCGTCAACCCGGACAATGAGCAGTTCTTC. Its protein is CASSSVVNPDNEQFF.

The chain couples TRBV11-1 to TRBJ1-4; the D gene is possibly TRBD1 (5 bases). Germline assignment: CDR1 SGHAT and CDR2 FQDESV (reference sequence). The CDR3 runs 13 residues. Trimming stripped 3 bases from V and 4 bases from J, with 6 bases between. The CDR3: CASSFDSNEKLFF. CDR3 sequence (DNA): TGTGCCAGCAGCTTCGACAGTAATGAAAAACTGTTTTTT.